The clone carrying this TCR beta chain was counted many times. The antigen remains unidentified. The data originate from a study of regulatory T cells in long-lasting Graves disease. Background on the study: With positive TSH receptor antibodies and over 5 years of antithyroid drugs, Graves' disease was considered persistent. General study findings and limits: Authors noted too few samples as a limitation.

With iRepertoire HTBI primers and Arm-PCR of CDR3 regions, TCR beta libraries were built. In the study's own analysis: Some 60 TRBV and 14 TRBJ segments were identified across samples. In TCRdb, the multiplex PCR reads were re-called with MiXCR into one record per CDR3 protein. TCRdb assigned the V and J calls; the authors' analysis was not used. The sample carries some 450,000 distinct CDR3 sequences, about a quarter recorded once. Time point given: persistent/refractory GD, antithyroid drugs over 5 years with positive TRAb. PBMC RNA was the source of the TCR library. The trim removed 4 bases at V and 10 bases at J, leaving 10 bases unmatched. The germline V gene encodes CDR1 MNHNS and CDR2 SASEGT. The CDR3 is made up of 15 amino acids.

The TCR comes from a female donor with Graves disease. J is TRBJ1-6 and V is TRBV6-1, with TRBD1 matching over 7 bases. The starting material was peripheral blood mononuclear cells (PBMCs), obtained when the disease was refractory, from a patient treated with antithyroid drugs. In DNA, the CDR3 is TGTGCCAGCAGTGGACGGACAGGCTCGAGCTCACCCCTCCACTTT. This translates into CASSGRTGSSSPLHF.